Listed below are T cell receptor beta chains from one sample, sequenced in a study of PD-1 blockade in classical Hodgkin lymphoma. Libraries were prepared by immunoSEQ multiplex PCR; TCRdb keeps only in-frame clonotypes and omits some of them. The table shows tens of thousands of clones, with approximately 89% occurring only once. Sequencing input: CD4+ T cells from blood. The receptors were sampled from a human donor with classical Hodgkin lymphoma. The CDR3 runs from the conserved cysteine through the conserved F or W. Fields, in order: V gene, D gene, J gene, clone size, CDR3 DNA, CDR3 protein. A D gene is named only where the DNA matches it firmly. For some rows the clone size is stated as once, few or many, or as a class when expanded; others skip it.

TRBV19	.	TRBJ1-2	once	TGTGCCAGTAGTATGGAGATGGGGATCTATGGCTACACCTTC	CASSMEMGIYGYTF
TRBV7-9	.	TRBJ2-1	few	TGTGCCAGCACCGGGACGAAGGTATCCTACAATGAGCAGTTCTTC	CASTGTKVSYNEQFF
TRBV5-4	.	TRBJ1-1	.	TGTGCCAGCAGCTTGGGGCACCTGAACACTGAAGCTTTCTTT	CASSLGHLNTEAFF
TRBV30	.	TRBJ1-1	few	TGTGCCTGGAGTGTGGCGGGGGCGGGCACTGAAGCTTTCTTT	CAWSVAGAGTEAFF
TRBV7-9	.	TRBJ2-3	.	TGTGCCAGCAGCTTAGGGCGGACTAGCACAGATACGCAGTATTTT	CASSLGRTSTDTQYF
TRBV28	.	TRBJ2-2	.	TGTGCCAGCAGTCCCCGCCGGGGGCCGGCCGGGGAGCTGTTTTTT	CASSPRRGPAGELFF
TRBV25-1	.	TRBJ1-4	.	TGTGCCAGCAGTGACTCAATAGGAGGGCGGGGTGAAAAACTGTTTTTT	CASSDSIGGRGEKLFF
TRBV5-4	.	TRBJ1-1	.	TGTGCCAGCAGCTTGGCCCTGGGTTTAGAAGCTTTCTTT	CASSLALGLEAFF
TRBV4-3	.	TRBJ1-6	.	TGCGCCAGCAGCCAAGAAACAGGCCCATATAATTCACCCCTCCACTTT	CASSQETGPYNSPLHF
TRBV11-2	.	TRBJ2-2	once	TGTGCCAGCAGCTTAAACAGGGTTACCGGGGAGCTGTTTTTT	CASSLNRVTGELFF
TRBV28	TRBD1	TRBJ1-1	.	TGTGCCAGCAGCACAACAGGGGTGTCTTTCTTT	CASSTTGVSFF
TRBV9	.	TRBJ1-1	.	TGTGCCAGCAGCGTAGGCCCAGGGCCTAACACTGAAGCTTTCTTT	CASSVGPGPNTEAFF
TRBV11-2	TRBD2	TRBJ2-7	.	TGTGCCAGCAGAACTTCAGGGACTACCTACGAGCAGTACTTC	CASRTSGTTYEQYF
TRBV2	TRBD1	TRBJ1-1	.	TGTGCCAGCAGGAAGGAGACAGGGGGCTCCATGAACACTGAAGCTTTCTTT	CASRKETGGSMNTEAFF
TRBV7-9	.	TRBJ2-1	few	TGTGCCAGCAGTGGAGCGGAGCAGTTCTTC	CASSGAEQFF
TRBV19	.	TRBJ1-5	once	TGTGCCAGTAGTCCGACGGGGCCGCCCCAGCATTTT	CASSPTGPPQHF
TRBV12-5	TRBD2	TRBJ2-2	.	TGTGCTAGTGGTTTGGTAAACAGCGGGGGGGTTGCCGGGGAGCTGTTTTTT	CASGLVNSGGVAGELFF
TRBV7-9	.	TRBJ2-5	.	TGTGCCAGCAGAGATGGGGGTGGGACCCAGTACTTC	CASRDGGGTQYF
TRBV14	.	TRBJ1-1	.	TGTGCCAGCAGCCAAGATCCCCAGGGCTTTGCTGAAGCTTTCTTT	CASSQDPQGFAEAFF
TRBV2	.	TRBJ1-6	.	TGTGCCAGCAGTGTAGGGCTTAATTCACCCCTCCACTTT	CASSVGLNSPLHF
TRBV5-4	TRBD1	TRBJ1-4	.	TGTGCCAGCAGCGTGGGACAGGGGGCCCCAACTAATGAAAAACTGTTTTTT	CASSVGQGAPTNEKLFF
TRBV30	.	TRBJ2-7	.	TGTGCCTGGAGTGCCGGCGAGTTTGAGCAGTACTTC	CAWSAGEFEQYF
TRBV28	TRBD1	TRBJ2-5	.	TGTGCCAGCAGTTCGGCCGGGACAGGGGGAGAGACCCAGTACTTC	CASSSAGTGGETQYF
TRBV6-5	.	TRBJ1-5	.	TGTGCCAGCAGTTACGGTTCGGGTCAGCCCCAGCATTTT	CASSYGSGQPQHF
TRBV19	TRBD1	TRBJ1-2	.	TGTGCCAGTACCACCGTTGGGACAGGGGGCTTATATGGCTACACCTTC	CASTTVGTGGLYGYTF
TRBV6-5	.	TRBJ2-7	few	TGTGCCAGCAGTTACGTGGGACCGTACGAGCAGTACTTC	CASSYVGPYEQYF
TRBV7-6	TRBD1	TRBJ1-3	.	TGTGCCAGCGGGGTCGGGACAGGGGGATCGGGAAACACCATATATTTT	CASGVGTGGSGNTIYF
TRBV4-2	.	TRBJ2-2	.	TGTGCCAGCAGCCAAGCCGGCGGGGTTTCCACCGGGGAGCTGTTTTTT	CASSQAGGVSTGELFF
TRBV12-1	.	TRBJ1-1	.	TGTGCCAGCAGCTTTGATCAGGGGGCGACTAATACTGAAGCTTTCTTT	CASSFDQGATNTEAFF
TRBV6-1	.	TRBJ1-1	.	TGTGCCAGCTTCCCCACCCCCACTGAAGCTTTCTTT	CASFPTPTEAFF
TRBV27	.	TRBJ2-1	once	TGTGCCAGCAGTTTAAGGGGGGGCCCTTACAATGAGCAGTTCTTC	CASSLRGGPYNEQFF
TRBV5-6	TRBD1	TRBJ1-2	.	TGTGCCAGCAGCTTTAGGCACAGGGGGCTTGGGGGCTACACCTTC	CASSFRHRGLGGYTF
TRBV11-2	TRBD2	TRBJ2-1	once	TGTGCCAGCAGCCCCGGACTAGCTGGGGAGCAGTTCTTC	CASSPGLAGEQFF
TRBV10-3	TRBD2	TRBJ2-5	.	TGTGCCAGCGGACTAGCGGGAGCACAAGAGACCCAGTACTTC	CASGLAGAQETQYF
TRBV2	.	TRBJ1-1	few	TGTGCCAGCAAAGTGGGGACTGAAGCTTTCTTT	CASKVGTEAFF
TRBV19	.	TRBJ1-4	.	TGTGCCAGTAGTGTCTCCAGGTCCGGTGAAAAACTGTTTTTT	CASSVSRSGEKLFF
TRBV5-4	.	TRBJ1-2	once	TGTGCCAGCCGGGTGGGGGGTCATGGCTACACCTTC	CASRVGGHGYTF
TRBV30	.	TRBJ1-1	few	TGTGCCTGGACGCTTCTTAAGCCGGTCATGAACACTGAAGCTTTCTTT	CAWTLLKPVMNTEAFF
TRBV6-5	TRBD1	TRBJ2-7	.	TGTGCCAGCAGTTACACCGGGACAGGACACTACGAGCAGTACTTC	CASSYTGTGHYEQYF
TRBV19	.	TRBJ1-1	.	TGTGCCAGTAGTCACAGGGCTGTAAGTCAAGGTGCTGAAGCTTTCTTT	CASSHRAVSQGAEAFF
TRBV5-1	.	TRBJ1-3	.	TGCGCCAGCAGCTCGGAATCATCCACCCCCCCTGGAAACACCATATATTTT	CASSSESSTPPGNTIYF
TRBV27	TRBD1	TRBJ2-3	.	TGTGCCAGCAGTACGCCGGACAGGGGCACAGATACGCAGTATTTT	CASSTPDRGTDTQYF
TRBV10-1	.	TRBJ1-3	.	TGCGCCAGCAGTGAGTCCCGAAACACCATATATTTT	CASSESRNTIYF
TRBV7-3	.	TRBJ1-1	.	TGTGCCAGCAGCTTGAGGTGGGGCACTGAAGCTTTCTTT	CASSLRWGTEAFF
TRBV7-2	TRBD1	TRBJ2-2	.	TGTGCCAGCAGCTTAGTTGGGACAGGGGGCACCGGGGAGCTGTTTTTT	CASSLVGTGGTGELFF
TRBV11-3	.	TRBJ1-1	.	TGTGCCAGCAGCCGGGCAGGACAATTGAACACTGAAGCTTTCTTT	CASSRAGQLNTEAFF
TRBV27	.	TRBJ2-7	.	TGTGCCAGGCATGAGCAACGGCAGGTCGCGGAAGGGAGAAAGCAGTACTTC	CARHEQRQVAEGRKQYF
TRBV6-4	.	TRBJ1-2	.	TGTGCCAGCAGTGACACTCCAGGGAGTGAGGGCTACACCTTC	CASSDTPGSEGYTF
TRBV11-3	.	TRBJ2-7	.	TGTGCCAGCAGCTTAGCCGGGCTAGGGCTCCCAGGGCAGTACTTC	CASSLAGLGLPGQYF
TRBV7-9	.	TRBJ1-1	.	TGTGCCAGCAGCGTTACCCGCGGGACCCCTCAGAACACTGAAGCTTTCTTT	CASSVTRGTPQNTEAFF
TRBV19	TRBD1	TRBJ1-2	.	TGTGCCAGTAGTATAATGGGACAGGGCTATGGCTACACCTTC	CASSIMGQGYGYTF
TRBV14	.	TRBJ2-7	.	TGTGCCAGCAGCCAAGGTGTGCTCAGAACGGGCGAGCAGTACTTC	CASSQGVLRTGEQYF
TRBV11-2	.	TRBJ1-2	.	TGTGCCAGCAGCGCATCAGGGTTCTACTACACCTTC	CASSASGFYYTF
TRBV5-6	.	TRBJ1-6	.	TGTGCCAGCAGCTTGGGGCCAGAAAAGAGCTCCTATAATTCACCCCTCCACTTT	CASSLGPEKSSYNSPLHF